This T cell receptor (beta chain) was sequenced in a study of cytotoxic CD8 clonotypes in ibrutinib-treated CLL (dated by TCRdb to the early 2020s). At the level of the whole study: The cohort had 11 to 12 relapsed/refractory and about 15 treatment-naive patients; 17 to 18 were IGHV unmutated. Responses were partial in 25 or so patients and complete in 2; after median around 68 months follow-up, roughly 14 stayed in remission and about twelve progressed. Samples at response were collected after a median of around twelve months of treatment, with a range of about 6 to 36 months. Samples averaged around 280,000 productive templates and around 91,000 productive rearrangements. Of the 70 to 90 people in the trial, approximately 24 had longitudinal samples available. Cryopreserved peripheral blood mononuclear cells were obtained prior to treatment, at the time of response, and at either disease progression or sustained remission. All remission and progressive disease samples were collected while patients were still receiving ibrutinib. General findings and caveats noted by the study authors: Baseline clonality exceeded that of age-matched healthy donors and correlated strongly with circulating CD8+ T-cell counts. An increase in clonality was observed at ibrutinib response, with clonality remaining stable during sustained remission and falling back toward baseline at progression. Public clonotypes were rare and either shrank or stayed stable during treatment, and the rise in clonality at ibrutinib response reflected expansion of private clonotypes. Lymph node repertoires were not examined, and the timing of sampling was not matched between patients in sustained remission and those whose disease progressed.

For TCR beta library preparation, about 2 micrograms of genomic DNA were isolated from cryopreserved PBMCs. Longitudinal blood samples from CLL patients on ibrutinib monotherapy were analyzed using high-throughput TCR beta sequencing. The patients took part in an open-label, single-center phase 2 trial of ibrutinib monotherapy. Each clonotype received, on average, roughly 9.6x coverage in deep resolution sequencing performed on a MiSeq, where the target depth lay between 1 in 1 million and 1 in 200,000 T cells. The immunoSEQ hsTCRB Kit was used to generate the TCR beta libraries. From the authors' description of their analysis: ImmunoSEQ Data Assistant and ImmunoSEQ Analyzer were used for data analysis, and V, D and J genes were assigned according to IMGT definitions. Clonality, which ranges from 0 to 1, was calculated by subtracting the normalized Shannon entropy of productive rearrangement frequencies from one. Only overrepresented clonotypes making up at least 0.05% of the repertoire of each patient were included in the public clonotype analysis. Approximately 12 age-matched healthy donor repertoires from immuneACCESS were used as controls for clonality. Sourced from immuneACCESS, this table was stored by TCRdb with only in-frame sequences that have V and J called. A share of the clones is absent; for the studies checked, an unresolved V gene accounts for under half, and the remainder has no known explanation. The DNA was the basis for D and trimming; V, J and clone size are from that table. The sample table records hundreds of thousands of clones; over 60% of these occur just once. The top ten hold about 6.7% of the sample.

On this clone: Its antigen remains undetermined. No clone much larger than this one lies a single base away; base qualities are absent.

This clonotype originated in a human donor with chronic lymphocytic leukemia. The sample here was PBMCs, taken after 36 months of ibrutinib treatment.

CDR3 sequence: CASSAGWGSYEQYF. DNA sequence: TGTGCCAGCAGCGCAGGGTGGGGTTCCTACGAGCAGTACTTC. This sequence uses TRBV9 and TRBJ2-7; TRBD1 is possibly the D segment (5 matching bases). The germline V gene sets CDR1 to SGDLS and CDR2 to YYNGEE. Taken from cysteine to phenylalanine, the CDR3 has 14 residues. Only the CDR3 portion is preserved as DNA: 42 bases, with reading frame beginning at the first base. Trimming takes 3 bases from V and 1 base from J, and the germline ends sit 11 bases apart. Reference TRBV9 and TRBJ2-7 proteins supply the regions before and after the CDR3; the full variable domain is: DSGVTQTPKHLITATGQRVTLRCSPRSGDLSVYWYQQSLDQGLQFLIQYYNGEERAKGNILERFSAQQFPDLHSELNLSSLELGDSALYFCASSAGWGSYEQYFGPGTRLTVT.